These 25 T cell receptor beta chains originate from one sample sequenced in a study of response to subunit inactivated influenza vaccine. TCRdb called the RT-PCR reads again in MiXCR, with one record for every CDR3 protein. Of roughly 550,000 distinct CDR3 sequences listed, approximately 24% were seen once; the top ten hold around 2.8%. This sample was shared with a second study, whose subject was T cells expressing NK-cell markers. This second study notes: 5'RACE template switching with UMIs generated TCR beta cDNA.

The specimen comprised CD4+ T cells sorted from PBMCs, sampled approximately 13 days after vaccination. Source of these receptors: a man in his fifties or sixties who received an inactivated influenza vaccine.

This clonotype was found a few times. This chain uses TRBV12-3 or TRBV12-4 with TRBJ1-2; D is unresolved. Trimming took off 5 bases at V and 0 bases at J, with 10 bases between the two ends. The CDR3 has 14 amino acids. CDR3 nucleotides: TGTGCCAGCAGTCGAGGGAGTACTAACTATGGCTACACCTTC. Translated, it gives CASSRGSTNYGYTF.

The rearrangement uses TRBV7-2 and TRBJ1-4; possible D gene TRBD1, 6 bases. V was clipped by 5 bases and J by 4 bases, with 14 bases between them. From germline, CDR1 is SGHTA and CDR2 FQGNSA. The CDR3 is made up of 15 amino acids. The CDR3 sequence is CASSKGGANNEKLFF. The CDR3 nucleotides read TGTGCCAGCAGCAAAGGGGGGGCGAATAATGAAAAACTGTTTTTT.

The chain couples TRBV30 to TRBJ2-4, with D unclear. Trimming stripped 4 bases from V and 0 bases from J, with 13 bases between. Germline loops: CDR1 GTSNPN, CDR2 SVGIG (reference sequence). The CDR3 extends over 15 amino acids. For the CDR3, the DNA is TGTGCCTGGAACACGTCCCCCCTAGCCAAAAACATTCAGTACTTC. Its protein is CAWNTSPLAKNIQYF. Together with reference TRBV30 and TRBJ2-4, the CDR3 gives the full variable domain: SQTIHQWPATLVQPVGSPLSLECTVEGTSNPNLYWYRQAAGRGLQLLFYSVGIGQISSEVPQNLSASRPQDRQFILSSKKLLLSDSGFYLCAWNTSPLAKNIQYFGAGTRLSVL.

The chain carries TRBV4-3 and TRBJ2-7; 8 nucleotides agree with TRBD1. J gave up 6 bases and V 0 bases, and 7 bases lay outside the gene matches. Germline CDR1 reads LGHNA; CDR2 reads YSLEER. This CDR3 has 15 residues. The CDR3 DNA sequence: TGCGCCAGCAGCCAAGACTTCCCAGGGGGCATCGAGCAGTACTTC. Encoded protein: CASSQDFPGGIEQYF.

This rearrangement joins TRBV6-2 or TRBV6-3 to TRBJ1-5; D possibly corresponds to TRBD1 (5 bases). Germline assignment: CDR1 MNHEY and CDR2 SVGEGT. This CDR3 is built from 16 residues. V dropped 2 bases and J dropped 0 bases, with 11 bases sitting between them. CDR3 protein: CASSYGAAYSNQPQHF. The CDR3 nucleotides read TGTGCCAGCAGTTACGGGGCAGCCTATAGCAATCAGCCCCAGCATTTT.

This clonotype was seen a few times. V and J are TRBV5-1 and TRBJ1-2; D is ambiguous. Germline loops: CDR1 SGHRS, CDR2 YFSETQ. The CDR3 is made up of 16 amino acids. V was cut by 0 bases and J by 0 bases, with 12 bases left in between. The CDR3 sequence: CASSLGGSSANYGYTF. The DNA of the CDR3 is TGCGCCAGCAGCTTGGGCGGGTCCTCAGCTAACTATGGCTACACCTTC.

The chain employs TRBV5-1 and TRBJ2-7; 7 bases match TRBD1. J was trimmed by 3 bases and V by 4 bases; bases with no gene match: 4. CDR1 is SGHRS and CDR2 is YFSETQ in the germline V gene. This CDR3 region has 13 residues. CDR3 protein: CASSRRQGYEQYF. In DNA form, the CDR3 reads TGCGCCAGCAGCAGGAGACAGGGCTACGAGCAGTACTTC.

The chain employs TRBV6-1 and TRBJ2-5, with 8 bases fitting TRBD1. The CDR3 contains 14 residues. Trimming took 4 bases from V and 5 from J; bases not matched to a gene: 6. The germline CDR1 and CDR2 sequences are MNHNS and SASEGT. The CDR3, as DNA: TGTGCCAGCAGTGTCCACTACAGGGGGGAGACCCAGTACTTC. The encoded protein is CASSVHYRGETQYF.

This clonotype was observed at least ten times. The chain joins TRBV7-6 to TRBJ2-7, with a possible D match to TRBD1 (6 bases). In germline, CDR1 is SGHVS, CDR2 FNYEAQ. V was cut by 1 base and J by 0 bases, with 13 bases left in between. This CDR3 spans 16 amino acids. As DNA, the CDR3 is TGTGCCAGCAGCTTAGATGCACAGGGCCTCTCCTACGAGCAGTACTTC. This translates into CASSLDAQGLSYEQYF.

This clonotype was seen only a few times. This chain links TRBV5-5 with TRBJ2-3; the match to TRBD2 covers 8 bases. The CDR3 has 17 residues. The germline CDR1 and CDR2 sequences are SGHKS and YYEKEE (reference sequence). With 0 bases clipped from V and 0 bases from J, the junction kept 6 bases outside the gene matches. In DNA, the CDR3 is TGTGCCAGCAGCTTGGGAACTAGCGGATCTAGCACAGATACGCAGTATTTT. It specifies CASSLGTSGSSTDTQYF.

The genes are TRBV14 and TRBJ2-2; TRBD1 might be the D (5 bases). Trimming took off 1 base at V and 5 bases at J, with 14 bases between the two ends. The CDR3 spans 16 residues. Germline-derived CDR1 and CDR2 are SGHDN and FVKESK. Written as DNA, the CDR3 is TGTGCCAGCAGCCAAGGGGGCCTAGGGCGGACCGGGGAGCTGTTTTTT. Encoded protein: CASSQGGLGRTGELFF.

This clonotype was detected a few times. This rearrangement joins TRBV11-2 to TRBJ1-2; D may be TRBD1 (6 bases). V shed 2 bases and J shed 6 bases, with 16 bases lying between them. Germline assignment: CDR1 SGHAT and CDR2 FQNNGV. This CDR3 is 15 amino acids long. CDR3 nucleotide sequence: TGTGCCAGCAGCTTAATCCGGGGGCAGCTCGATGGCTACACCTTC. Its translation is CASSLIRGQLDGYTF. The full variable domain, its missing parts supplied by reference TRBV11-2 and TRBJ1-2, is EAGVAQSPRYKIIEKRQSVAFWCNPISGHATLYWYQQILGQGPKLLIQFQNNGVVDDSQLPKDRFSAERLKGVDSTLKIQPAKLEDSAVYLCASSLIRGQLDGYTFGSGTRLTVV.

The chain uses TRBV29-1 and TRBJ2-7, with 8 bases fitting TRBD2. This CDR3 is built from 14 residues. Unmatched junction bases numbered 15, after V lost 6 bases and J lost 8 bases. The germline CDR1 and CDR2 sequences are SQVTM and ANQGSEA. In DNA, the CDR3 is TGCAGCGTGGTGATTCGGACTAGCATTGACAAGCAGTACTTC. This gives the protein CSVVIRTSIDKQYF.

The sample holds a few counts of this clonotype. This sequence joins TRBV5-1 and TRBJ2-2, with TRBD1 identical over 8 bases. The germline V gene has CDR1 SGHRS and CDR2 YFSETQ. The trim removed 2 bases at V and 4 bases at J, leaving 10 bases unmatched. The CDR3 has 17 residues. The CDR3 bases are TGCGCCAGCAGCTTCGACGGACAGGGTGGTTCCACCGGGGAGCTGTTTTTT. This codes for CASSFDGQGGSTGELFF.

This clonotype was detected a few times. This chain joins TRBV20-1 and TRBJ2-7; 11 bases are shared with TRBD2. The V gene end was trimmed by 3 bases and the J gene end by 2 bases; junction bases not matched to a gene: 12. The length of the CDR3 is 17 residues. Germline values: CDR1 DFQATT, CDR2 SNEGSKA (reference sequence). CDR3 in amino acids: CSASSVASGGIPYEQYF. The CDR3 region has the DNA TGCAGTGCTAGTTCGGTGGCTAGCGGGGGGATCCCCTACGAGCAGTACTTC.

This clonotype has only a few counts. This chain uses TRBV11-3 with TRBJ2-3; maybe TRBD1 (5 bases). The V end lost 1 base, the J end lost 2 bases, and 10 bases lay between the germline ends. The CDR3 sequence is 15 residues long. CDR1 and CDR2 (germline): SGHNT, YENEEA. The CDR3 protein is CASSLGQGPTDTQYF. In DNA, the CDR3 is TGTGCCAGCAGCTTAGGGCAGGGTCCCACAGATACGCAGTATTTT.

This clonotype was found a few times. The CDR3 DNA follows: TGCGCCAGCAGCTTAATCTCGGGCAGGGAAGGCGAGCAGTACTTC. This codes for CASSLISGREGEQYF. This chain joins TRBV5-1 and TRBJ2-7; weak D call: TRBD1 (5 bases). This CDR3 has 15 residues. Looked up from germline, CDR1 is SGHRS and CDR2 is YFSETQ. V dropped 2 bases and J dropped 6 bases, with 18 bases sitting between them.

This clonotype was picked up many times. The DNA of the CDR3 is TGCAGCGTACAGTTCAGCTCCTATAATTCACCCCTCCACTTT. It specifies CSVQFSSYNSPLHF. This rearrangement joins TRBV29-1 to TRBJ1-6; unclear D gene. CDR1 and CDR2 (germline): SQVTM, ANQGSEA. This CDR3 has 14 residues. Trimming took off 6 bases at V and 0 bases at J, with 9 bases between the two ends.

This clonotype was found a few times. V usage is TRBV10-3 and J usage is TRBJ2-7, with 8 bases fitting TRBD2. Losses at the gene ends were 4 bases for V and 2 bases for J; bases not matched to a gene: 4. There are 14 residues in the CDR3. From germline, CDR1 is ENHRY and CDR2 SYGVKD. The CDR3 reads CAISVGTSAYEQYF. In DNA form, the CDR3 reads TGTGCCATCAGTGTAGGGACTAGTGCCTACGAGCAGTACTTC.

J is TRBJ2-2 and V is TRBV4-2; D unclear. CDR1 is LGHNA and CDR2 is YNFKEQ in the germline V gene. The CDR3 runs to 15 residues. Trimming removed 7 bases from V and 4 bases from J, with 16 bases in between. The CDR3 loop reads CASTVSVSGTGELFF. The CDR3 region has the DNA TGTGCCAGCACGGTCTCAGTCTCAGGCACCGGGGAGCTGTTTTTT.

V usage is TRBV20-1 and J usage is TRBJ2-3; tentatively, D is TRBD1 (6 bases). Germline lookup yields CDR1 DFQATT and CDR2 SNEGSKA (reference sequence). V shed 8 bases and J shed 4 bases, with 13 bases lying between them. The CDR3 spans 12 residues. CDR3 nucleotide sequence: TGCAGTTCGGCAGGGGCAGCAGATACGCAGTATTTT. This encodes CSSAGAADTQYF.

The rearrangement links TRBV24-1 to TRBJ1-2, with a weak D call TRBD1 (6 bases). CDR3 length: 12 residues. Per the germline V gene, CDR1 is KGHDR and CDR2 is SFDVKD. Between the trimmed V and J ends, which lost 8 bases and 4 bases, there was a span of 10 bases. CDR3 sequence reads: CATNDRTYGYTF. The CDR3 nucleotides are TGTGCCACCAACGACAGGACCTATGGCTACACCTTC.

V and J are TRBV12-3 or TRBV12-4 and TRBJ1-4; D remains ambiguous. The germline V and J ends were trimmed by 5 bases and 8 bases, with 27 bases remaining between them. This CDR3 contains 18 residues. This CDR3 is CASSPPPVVRRVEEKLFF. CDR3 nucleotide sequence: TGTGCCAGCAGTCCACCGCCCGTGGTGCGGAGGGTCGAAGAAAAACTGTTTTTT.

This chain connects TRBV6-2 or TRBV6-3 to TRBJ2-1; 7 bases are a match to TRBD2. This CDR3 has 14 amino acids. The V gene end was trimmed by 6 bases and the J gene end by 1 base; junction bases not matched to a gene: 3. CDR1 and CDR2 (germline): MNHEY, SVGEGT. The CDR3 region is CASRFGGSYNEQFF. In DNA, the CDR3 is TGTGCCAGCAGATTCGGGGGGTCCTACAATGAGCAGTTCTTC.

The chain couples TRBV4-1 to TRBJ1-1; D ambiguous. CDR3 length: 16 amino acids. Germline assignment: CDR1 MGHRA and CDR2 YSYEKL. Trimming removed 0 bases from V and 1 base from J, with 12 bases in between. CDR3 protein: CASSQEGGLRNTEAFF. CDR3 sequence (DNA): TGCGCCAGCAGCCAAGAAGGCGGCCTTAGGAACACTGAAGCTTTCTTT.